This T cell receptor beta chain appears in the sequencing data of a study of T cells after yellow fever vaccination. Study outcomes and limitations: A limited proportion of clonotypes was detected within both the CD4 and CD8 compartments.

TCRdb re-called the 5' RACE reads with MiXCR, one entry per CDR3 protein. This repertoire shows some 400,000 distinct CDR3 sequences, 6.2% found once; its top ten account for 15%. This CDR3 is 17 amino acids long. CDR1 is SGHRS and CDR2 is YFSETQ in the germline V gene. V was clipped by 2 bases and J by 4 bases; unmatched bases: 8. Remarks on this clonotype: Its target is unknown.

The receptor comes from a man between 25 and 39 years old who received the YFV17D yellow fever vaccine. The specimen comprised PBMCs, sampled 5 days after the yellow fever booster vaccination. The chain links TRBV5-1 to TRBJ2-5, with 13 nucleotides matching TRBD2. This CDR3 is CASSLQRLAGGGETQYF. CDR3 in DNA: TGCGCCAGCAGCTTACAAAGACTAGCGGGAGGTGGAGAGACCCAGTACTTC.